The 27 T cell receptor beta chains in this list originate from one sample, sequenced in a study of T cell responses to AZD1222 COVID-19 vaccine. The method was immunoSEQ multiplex PCR; TCRdb's version includes in-frame clones alone and lacks a portion of them. The table lists some 180,000 clones, 90% to 95% of them singletons. The sample here was peripheral blood, taken 28 days after the second AZD1222 dose. All receptors derive from an adult who received the AZD1222 COVID-19 vaccine.

This chain links TRBV5-1 with TRBJ1-6, with 8 bases lining up with TRBD1. This CDR3 contains 14 residues. V was clipped by 0 bases and J by 14 bases; unmatched bases: 7. CDR1 and CDR2 from the germline V gene are SGHRS and YFSETQ. CDR3 region: CASSLGQGPSTLHF. The CDR3 nucleotides read TGCGCCAGCAGCTTGGGACAGGGGCCCTCTACCCTCCACTTT.

The chain has TRBV7-9 and TRBJ1-1; 7 positions agree with TRBD1. V lost 4 bases and J lost 0; bases outside the gene matches: 2. Germline V gene data show CDR1 as SEHNR and CDR2 as FQNEAQ (reference sequence). The CDR3 consists of 14 residues. This CDR3 is CASSSTGMNTEAFF. DNA of the CDR3: TGTGCCAGCAGCTCGACAGGGATGAACACTGAAGCTTTCTTT.

This clone was recorded many times. The rearrangement links TRBV7-9 to TRBJ2-2; D may be TRBD1 (6 bases). This CDR3 has 15 amino acids. Per germline, CDR1 SEHNR and CDR2 FQNEAQ (reference sequence). Trimming cost V 5 bases and J 3 bases, with 13 bases left between them. DNA of the CDR3: TGTGCCAGCAGCCCACTAAGGGGGTACACCGGGGAGCTGTTTTTT. Encoded protein: CASSPLRGYTGELFF.

This clone was picked up one time. The V call is TRBV5-1, the J call TRBJ2-3, with 11 bases fitting TRBD2. The CDR3 loop spans 17 amino acids. Germline CDR1 and CDR2: SGHRS and YFSETQ. The ends lost 0 bases at V and 4 bases at J; junction bases unmatched: 7. CDR3 sequence reads: CASSLGGTSGSPDTQYF. The CDR3 DNA is TGCGCCAGCAGCTTGGGGGGGACTAGCGGTAGCCCAGATACGCAGTATTTT. Together with reference TRBV5-1 and TRBJ2-3, the CDR3 gives the full variable domain: KAGVTQTPRYLIKTRGQQVTLSCSPISGHRSVSWYQQTPGQGLQFLFEYFSETQRNKGNFPGRFSGRQFSNSRSEMNVSTLELGDSALYLCASSLGGTSGSPDTQYFGPGTRLTVL.

The chain has TRBV20-1 and TRBJ1-2; possible D gene TRBD1, 6 bases. From germline, CDR1 is DFQATT and CDR2 SNEGSKA (reference sequence). The length of the CDR3 is 14 residues. V was cut by 3 bases and J by 7 bases, with 18 bases left in between. The CDR3 here is CSASMVTGGGGYTF. The CDR3 region has the DNA TGCAGTGCTAGTATGGTTACGGGAGGGGGTGGCTACACCTTC.

This clone occurred once. V gene TRBV27 combines with J gene TRBJ1-5; 7 bases are shared with TRBD1. J gave up 7 bases and V 3 bases, and 6 bases lay outside the gene matches. Germline CDR1 MNHEY, CDR2 SMNVEV (reference sequence). This CDR3 has 14 amino acids. As DNA, the CDR3 is TGTGCCAGCAGTTTCCGACAGGGAGGACAGCCCCAGCATTTT. Its protein is CASSFRQGGQPQHF.

V usage is TRBV12-3 or TRBV12-4 and J usage is TRBJ2-1, with 8 bases matching TRBD2. The CDR3 runs 13 residues. V was pared by 6 bases and J by 6 bases, with 4 bases of the junction left unmatched. Written as DNA, the CDR3 is TGTGCCAGCAGACCGCGGGGGGCCAATGAGCAGTTCTTC. It codes for CASRPRGANEQFF.

This clone showed up just once. The gene calls are TRBV2 and TRBJ1-1; the match to TRBD1 covers 10 bases. Germline CDR1 SNHLY, CDR2 FYNNEI. The V and J ends lost 6 bases and 1 base, in that order; junction bases with no gene match: 2. This CDR3 is 14 amino acids long. The CDR3 loop is CASSRDRGNTEAFF. CDR3 in DNA: TGTGCCAGCAGCCGGGACAGGGGGAACACTGAAGCTTTCTTT.

The rearrangement uses TRBV13 and TRBJ2-7; D unresolved. Germline CDR1 reads PRHDT; CDR2 reads FYEKMQ (reference sequence). CDR3 size: 13 residues. Trimming left V 4 bases short and J 9 bases short, with 16 bases between. The CDR3 region is CASSSIRAQRQYF. The CDR3 DNA sequence: TGTGCCAGCAGCTCCATCCGGGCCCAGCGGCAGTACTTC.

This chain connects TRBV4-2 to TRBJ2-7; weak D call: TRBD1 (6 bases). V gave up 0 bases and J gave up 3 bases, with 18 bases separating them. In germline, CDR1 is LGHNA, CDR2 YNFKEQ. This CDR3 has 17 amino acids. The CDR3 DNA sequence: TGTGCCAGCAGCCAAGACAGCTGGGACAACCCTATCTACGAGCAGTACTTC. Protein: CASSQDSWDNPIYEQYF.

The table lists this clone with a count of one. The chain is built from TRBV14 and TRBJ1-1, with D possibly TRBD1 on 6 matching bases. The CDR3 sequence is 14 residues long. Germline assignment: CDR1 SGHDN and CDR2 FVKESK. Trimming left V 4 bases short and J 1 base short, with 10 bases between. The CDR3 nucleotides are TGTGCCAGCAGCCCTCACAGGGCGAACACTGAAGCTTTCTTT. It specifies CASSPHRANTEAFF.

This chain links TRBV5-1 with TRBJ1-4; D is uncertain. This CDR3 is 14 amino acids long. Germline values: CDR1 SGHRS, CDR2 YFSETQ. Trimming pared 4 bases from V and 8 bases from J, leaving 15 bases between. The CDR3 reads CASSLKPPEEKLFF. The CDR3, as DNA: TGCGCCAGCAGCCTTAAACCCCCTGAAGAAAAACTGTTTTTT. Full variable domain (rest looked up from reference TRBV5-1 and TRBJ1-4): KAGVTQTPRYLIKTRGQQVTLSCSPISGHRSVSWYQQTPGQGLQFLFEYFSETQRNKGNFPGRFSGRQFSNSRSEMNVSTLELGDSALYLCASSLKPPEEKLFFGSGTQLSVL.

The J gene is TRBJ2-2, the V gene TRBV7-9; TRBD2 might be the D (6 bases). Germline CDR1 is SEHNR and CDR2 is FQNEAQ (reference sequence). The CDR3 length is 14 residues. Deletions cut 5 bases from V and 5 bases from J, with 12 bases between. CDR3 sequence (DNA): TGTGCCAGCAGCAGCGGACTATTAACCGGGGAGCTGTTTTTT. Translation: CASSSGLLTGELFF.

The chain employs TRBV12-3 or TRBV12-4 and TRBJ1-1; D gene ambiguous. The CDR3 contains 13 residues. The ends were cut back, 2 bases at V and 5 bases at J, with 9 bases in the middle. The CDR3 loop reads CASSLRARTEAFF. DNA of the CDR3: TGTGCCAGCAGTTTAAGAGCAAGGACTGAAGCTTTCTTT.

The chain joins TRBV24-1 to TRBJ2-3; possible D gene TRBD2, 6 bases. V lost 12 bases, J lost 1 base, and 25 bases lay in between. The CDR3 length is 17 residues. Germline-derived CDR1 and CDR2 are KGHDR and SFDVKD. CDR3 protein: CAPLSPREGVRTDTQYF. DNA of the CDR3: TGTGCCCCCCTCTCCCCGCGGGAAGGGGTCCGCACAGATACGCAGTATTTT.

The chain couples TRBV19 to TRBJ1-1; a weak D match, TRBD1 (5 bases). The CDR3 consists of 16 residues. V was trimmed by 1 base and J by 1 base, leaving 13 bases between them. CDR1 is LNHDA, CDR2 SQIVND, per germline (reference sequence). CDR3 sequence reads: CASSIVFRAANTEAFF. Here the CDR3 DNA reads TGTGCCAGTAGTATAGTGTTCAGGGCTGCGAACACTGAAGCTTTCTTT.

Turning to this clone: At one boundary the junction diverges from the germline segment, which might be a read error. V usage is TRBV7-7 and J usage is TRBJ2-1; TRBD1 aligns across 9 bases. This CDR3 has 15 residues. Looked up from germline, CDR1 is SSHAT and CDR2 is FNYEAQ (reference sequence). The CDR3 spells CASSLGQGTYNEQFF. CDR3 coding DNA: TGTGCTAGCAGCCTCGGACAGGGGACCTACAATGAGCAGTTCTTC.

The rearrangement links TRBV27 to TRBJ1-2; TRBD1 is a possible D gene (5 bases). Germline V CDR1 and CDR2: MNHEY, SMNVEV (reference sequence). Trimming cost V 6 bases and J 0 bases, with 14 bases left between them. The CDR3 sequence is 15 residues long. The CDR3: CASRGLGETNYGYTF. CDR3 nucleotides: TGTGCCAGCAGGGGGCTAGGCGAGACTAACTATGGCTACACCTTC.

V gene TRBV4-3 combines with J gene TRBJ1-1, with D maybe TRBD1 (5 bases). With 0 bases removed from V and 4 bases from J, the gap between germline ends came to 15 bases. The CDR3 contains 16 residues. Germline V lookup: CDR1 LGHNA, CDR2 YSLEER. The CDR3 reads CASSQEGRDRGTEAFF. CDR3 DNA sequence: TGCGCCAGCAGCCAAGAGGGCAGGGATCGTGGCACTGAAGCTTTCTTT.

The rearrangement uses TRBV5-1 and TRBJ1-2; TRBD1 is a possible D gene (6 bases). The CDR3 loop spans 16 amino acids. The germline V gene has CDR1 SGHRS and CDR2 YFSETQ. V was trimmed by 0 bases and J by 5 bases, leaving 17 bases between them. The CDR3 DNA is TGCGCCAGCAGCTTGGAGCCCTCGGGGGCTTGGTATGGCTACACCTTC. Residues: CASSLEPSGAWYGYTF.

This chain connects TRBV6-4 to TRBJ2-7; TRBD2 agrees at 8 bases. Trimming removed 6 bases from V and 5 bases from J; junction bases left unmatched: 12. CDR1 is MRHNA and CDR2 is SNTAGT in the germline V gene. The CDR3 extends over 15 amino acids. The CDR3 sequence is CASRGSREGPHEQYF. The DNA of the CDR3 is TGTGCCAGCAGGGGATCTCGGGAGGGCCCCCACGAGCAGTACTTC.

V is TRBV7-8 and J is TRBJ1-1, with a possible D match to TRBD1 (5 bases). CDR3 length: 14 residues. The V gene lost 5 bases and the J gene lost 5 bases, with 15 bases spanning the gap. From germline, CDR1 is SGHVS and CDR2 FQNEAQ. The CDR3 sequence is CASSPFSGRTEAFF. The CDR3 bases are TGTGCCAGCAGCCCTTTCTCAGGGCGGACTGAAGCTTTCTTT. The full variable domain, in which reference TRBV7-8 and TRBJ1-1 provide the parts outside the CDR3, is GAGVSQSPRYKVAKRGQDVALRCDPISGHVSLFWYQQALGQGPEFLTYFQNEAQLDKSGLPSDRFFAERPEGSVSTLKIQRTQQEDSAVYLCASSPFSGRTEAFFGQGTRLTVV.

The CDR3 loop is CASTHGEGVRSNQPQHF. The CDR3 DNA reads TGTGCCAGCACCCATGGGGAGGGGGTACGAAGCAATCAGCCCCAGCATTTT. V usage is TRBV28 and J usage is TRBJ1-5; possibly TRBD1 for D (6 bases). The CDR3 contains 17 residues. Germline-derived CDR1 and CDR2 are MDHEN and SYDVKM. With 7 bases removed from V and 1 base from J, the gap between germline ends came to 20 bases.

The chain uses TRBV19 and TRBJ1-1, with D perhaps TRBD1 (5 bases). The CDR3 spans 13 residues. Germline values: CDR1 LNHDA, CDR2 SQIVND (reference sequence). V was clipped by 4 bases and J by 4 bases, with 10 bases between them. The CDR3 DNA follows: TGTGCCAGTAGTACCAGGGTGAGCACTGAAGCTTTCTTT. It yields the protein CASSTRVSTEAFF.

This clone showed up just once. The chain has TRBV5-5 and TRBJ2-7; 12 bases map to TRBD1. V was pared by 6 bases and J by 5 bases, with 9 bases of the junction left unmatched. CDR3 length equals 15 residues. Germline assignment: CDR1 SGHKS and CDR2 YYEKEE (reference sequence). This CDR3 is CASTLGGTGGNEQYF. In DNA form, the CDR3 reads TGTGCCAGCACCCTTGGGGGGACAGGGGGCAACGAGCAGTACTTC.

The chain joins TRBV7-2 to TRBJ2-7, with D possibly being TRBD2 (5 bases). The germline V and J ends were trimmed by 5 bases and 7 bases, with 24 bases remaining between them. The V gene's germline CDR1 is SGHTA and CDR2 FQGNSA. The CDR3 consists of 16 residues. The CDR3 bases are TGTGCCAGCAGCCCTACCACCCCCGGCGGGCGATTGGAGCAGTACTTC. Translated, it gives CASSPTTPGGRLEQYF.

The V gene is TRBV5-4, the J gene TRBJ2-7; possibly TRBD2 for D (7 bases). The germline V and J ends were trimmed by 4 bases and 2 bases, with 16 bases remaining between them. The CDR3 extends over 15 amino acids. In germline, CDR1 is SGHNT, CDR2 YYREEE (reference sequence). The CDR3 nucleotides are TGTGCCAGCAGCGGGGGGGGGACACTACCCTACGAGCAGTACTTC. Translated, it gives CASSGGGTLPYEQYF.